This TCR beta chain was sequenced in a study of T cell responses to AZD1222 COVID-19 vaccine. Study-wide results and limits: Unmutated regions of variants are reportedly targeted by nearly half of spike-specific TCRs.

The CDR3 has 14 amino acids. V shed 3 bases and J 2 bases; nucleotides not matched to a gene: 2. Germline V gene data show CDR1 as SEHNR and CDR2 as FQNEAQ (reference sequence). As to this clone: Its antigen is unknown.

Assay used: immunoSEQ multiplex PCR; TCRdb lists only in-frame clones, some missing. The profile shows about 150,000 clones, almost 95% of them singletons. This receptor was taken from an adult in good health. The specimen comprised peripheral blood, sampled on day 0 of AZD1222 vaccination. The rearrangement joins TRBV7-9 to TRBJ2-7, with TRBD2 matching over 9 bases. CDR3 sequence (DNA): TGTGCCAGCAGCTTTCTAGCGGGGACCTACGAGCAGTACTTC. Its translation: CASSFLAGTYEQYF.